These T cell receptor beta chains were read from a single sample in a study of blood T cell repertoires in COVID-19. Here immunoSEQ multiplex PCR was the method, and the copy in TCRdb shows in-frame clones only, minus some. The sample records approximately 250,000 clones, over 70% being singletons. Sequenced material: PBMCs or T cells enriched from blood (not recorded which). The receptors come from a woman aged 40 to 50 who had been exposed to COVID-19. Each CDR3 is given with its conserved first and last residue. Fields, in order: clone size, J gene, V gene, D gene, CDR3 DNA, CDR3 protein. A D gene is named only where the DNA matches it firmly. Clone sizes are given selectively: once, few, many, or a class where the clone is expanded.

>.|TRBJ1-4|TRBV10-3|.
TGTGCCATCAGTGAGTCCATGAGGGGGGAAAAACTGTTTTTT
CAISESMRGEKLFF
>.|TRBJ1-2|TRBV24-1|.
TGTGCCACCAGTGACGCGAACGCCTGGGGCTACACCTTC
CATSDANAWGYTF
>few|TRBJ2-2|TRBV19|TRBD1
TGTGCCAGTAGTAGACCGACAGGGGGGATGACCGGGGAGCTGTTTTTT
CASSRPTGGMTGELFF
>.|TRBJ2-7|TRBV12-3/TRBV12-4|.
TGTGCCAGCTGTCTCGGGGAATCCTACGAGCAGTACTTC
CASCLGESYEQYF
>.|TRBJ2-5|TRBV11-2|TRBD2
TGTGCCAGCAGCTTAGATCTTAGGACTAGCGATGAGACCCAGTACTTC
CASSLDLRTSDETQYF
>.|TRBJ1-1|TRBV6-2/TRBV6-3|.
TGTGCCAGCAGTTTTCGGCAGGGTCCCACTGAAGCTTTCTTT
CASSFRQGPTEAFF
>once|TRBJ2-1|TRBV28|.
TGTGCCGCTCAAGGGGTCAATGAGCAGTTCTTC
CAAQGVNEQFF
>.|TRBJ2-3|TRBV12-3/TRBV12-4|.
TGTGCCAGCATCCGTGGGGGCGCAGATACGCAGTATTTT
CASIRGGADTQYF
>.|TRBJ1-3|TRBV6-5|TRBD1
TGTGCCAGCAGTTCCAGGGGGCTGTCTGGAAACACCATATATTTT
CASSSRGLSGNTIYF
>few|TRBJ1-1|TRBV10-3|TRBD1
TGTGCCATCAGCCCGCAGGGGGCTAGGAAGACTGAAGCTTTCTTT
CAISPQGARKTEAFF
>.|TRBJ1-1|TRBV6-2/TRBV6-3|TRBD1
TGTGCCAGCAGTTACTCCGGACAGGGGTTGTACACTGAAGCTTTCTTT
CASSYSGQGLYTEAFF
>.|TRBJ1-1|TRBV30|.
TGTGCCTGGAGTCCCACGGGAGGGGATACTGAAGCTTTCTTT
CAWSPTGGDTEAFF
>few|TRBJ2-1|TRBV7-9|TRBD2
TGTGCCAGCAGCTTAATTAGGGGACTAGCGGGAAACAATGAGCAGTTCTTC
CASSLIRGLAGNNEQFF
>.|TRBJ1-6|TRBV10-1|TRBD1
TGCGCCAGCAGGACAGGGGCTTGTAATTCACCCCTCCACTTT
CASRTGACNSPLHF
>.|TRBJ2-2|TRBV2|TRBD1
TGTGCCAGCAGTGAGTCCGAGGGGGCCACCGGGGAGCTGTTTTTT
CASSESEGATGELFF
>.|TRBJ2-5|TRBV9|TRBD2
TGTGCCAGCAGCGTTTCTCCCGGGACTAGCGGGGGGGAAGAGACCCAGTACTTC
CASSVSPGTSGGEETQYF
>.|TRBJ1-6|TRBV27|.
TGTGCCAGCAGTACAGTCCGCCGGGGAGGGTCGTATAATTCACTCCTCCACTTT
CASSTVRRGGSYNSLLHF
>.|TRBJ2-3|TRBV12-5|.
TGTGCTAGTGGTCTAGGGGTCTTGGGAACAGATACGCAGTATTTT
CASGLGVLGTDTQYF
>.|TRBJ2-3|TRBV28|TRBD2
TGTGCCAGCAGACCGACTAGCGGGACGCTGCCGGGCACAGATACGCAGTATTTT
CASRPTSGTLPGTDTQYF
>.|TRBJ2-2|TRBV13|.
TGTGCCAGCAGCTTAGGCTCGGGGATGAACACCGGGGAGCTGTTTTTT
CASSLGSGMNTGELFF
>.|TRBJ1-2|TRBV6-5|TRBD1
TGTGCCAGCAGACTCGGACAGGAGACTAACTATGGCTACACCTTC
CASRLGQETNYGYTF
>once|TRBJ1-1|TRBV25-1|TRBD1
TGTGCCAGCAGTGAATCGCCGGGACAGGGGAACACTGAAGCTTTCTTT
CASSESPGQGNTEAFF
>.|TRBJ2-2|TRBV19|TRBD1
TGTGCCACCGAGGGACAGGGCAGGGGGGAGCTGTTTTTT
CATEGQGRGELFF
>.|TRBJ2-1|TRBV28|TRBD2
TGTGCCAGCAGCCAAATTAGGACTAGCGGGAGAGGTAATGAGCAGTTCTTC
CASSQIRTSGRGNEQFF
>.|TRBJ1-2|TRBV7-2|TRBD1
TGTGCCAGCAGCCCTAGGACAGGGGGCGCATCCTCTCATGGCTACACCTTC
CASSPRTGGASSHGYTF
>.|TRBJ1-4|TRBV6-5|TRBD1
TGTGCCAGCAGTTACTCGGAAGGGGGCGGCCAGAAACTGTTTTTT
CASSYSEGGGQKLFF
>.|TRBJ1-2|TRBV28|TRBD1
TGTGCCAGCAGTCAGCTAGGACAGGGGGTTAACTATGGCTACACCTTC
CASSQLGQGVNYGYTF
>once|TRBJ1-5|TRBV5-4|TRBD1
TGTGCCAGCAGCTTGGATCCGGGACAGGGCCATCAGCCCCAGCATTTT
CASSLDPGQGHQPQHF
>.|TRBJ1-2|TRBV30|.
TGTGCCTTGCAACTTCCTTCCAATGGCTACACCTTC
CALQLPSNGYTF
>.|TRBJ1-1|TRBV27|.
TGTGCCAGCAGTTTAGGGTCAGGGGTTTGGACTGAAGCTTTCTTT
CASSLGSGVWTEAFF
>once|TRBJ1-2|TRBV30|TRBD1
TGTGCCTGGAGGTTGACAGGGGGTCTCGGTGGCTACACCTTC
CAWRLTGGLGGYTF
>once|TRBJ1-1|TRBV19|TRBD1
TGTGCCAGTAAAGGAACGGTGACAGGGAGGAACACTGAAGCTTTCTTT
CASKGTVTGRNTEAFF
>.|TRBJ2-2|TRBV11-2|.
TGTGCCAGCAGCAGCAACAGGAACACCGGGGAGCTGTTTTTT
CASSSNRNTGELFF
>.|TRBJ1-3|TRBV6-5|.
TGTGCCAGCAGTTTAGGAAACACCATATATTTT
CASSLGNTIYF
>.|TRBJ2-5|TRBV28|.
TGTGCCAGCAGTTCACCGACAGGCTACCAAGAGACCCAGTACTTC
CASSSPTGYQETQYF
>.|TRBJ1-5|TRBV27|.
TGTGCCAGCAGACCCGATGGAGGTCCCTCGAAGTATAGCAATCAGCCCCAGCATTTT
CASRPDGGPSKYSNQPQHF
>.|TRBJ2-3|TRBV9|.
TGTGCCAGCAGCGTAGGTGGCAGGAGCACAGATACGCAGTATTTT
CASSVGGRSTDTQYF
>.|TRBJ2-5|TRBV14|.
TGTGCCAGCAGCGCTCTTTCGGGGGAGACCCAGTACTTC
CASSALSGETQYF
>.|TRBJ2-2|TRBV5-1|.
TGCGCCAGCAGCTTATATCTTTCTACGGCCGGGGAGCTGTTTTTT
CASSLYLSTAGELFF
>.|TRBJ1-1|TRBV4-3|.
TGCGCCAGCAGCCCTTTGGAGGGAGCCACTGAAGCTTTCTTT
CASSPLEGATEAFF
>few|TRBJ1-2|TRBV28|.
TGTGCCAGCAGTCTCCGGACAGAGAACTATGGCTACACCTTC
CASSLRTENYGYTF